The subject of this entry is one T cell receptor (beta chain). Its antigen remains unknown. This CDR3 has 14 amino acids. The V end lost 7 bases, the J end lost 4 bases, and 14 bases lay between the germline ends. CDR1 and CDR2 from the germline V gene are MDHEN and SYDVKM. Primers included in the PCR were 60 Vbeta and 13 Jbeta primers. Only in-frame clones appear in the TCRdb table, and some are missing; sequencing was by immunoSEQ multiplex PCR. The sample contains 90,000 to 140,000 clones, 76% of which appear only once. The entry originates in a study of cytomegalovirus exposure and HLA in healthy donors. Findings of the study overall: In all likelihood, a cluster of highly shared sequence variants was a sequencing artifact. Reports indicate that TCR beta sequences accurately predicted the HLA-A and HLA-B alleles of most subjects. Cytomegalovirus association was listed for about 170 TCR beta chains.

Sample: PBMCs. The TCR originated in a middle-aged man in good health and CMV-seropositive. The gene calls are TRBV28 and TRBJ1-5; the D is unclear. The CDR3, as DNA: TGTGCCAGCACCCTGGGAGGGAATAATCAGCCCCAGCATTTT. It specifies CASTLGGNNQPQHF.